The rows below give T cell receptor beta chains drawn from one sample of a study of shared clonotypes between healthy human individuals. This table comes from immunoSEQ multiplex PCR, and its TCRdb copy is limited to in-frame clones, with some not included. Of 2 million to 2.5 million clones in the sample, about nine tenths were seen once. The sequenced sample consisted of naive CD4+ T cells from PBMCs. These receptors all stem from a man between 18 and 29 years old in good health. Some clones in this sample may be carry-over from other donors' samples. Both conserved end residues are part of each CDR3. The D gene is left open where the match is weak.

D: -; J: TRBJ2-1; V: TRBV2; CDR3: CASRQEAGRQFF
D: -; J: TRBJ2-3; V: TRBV5-4; CDR3: CASSSPGERTQYF
D: -; J: TRBJ2-4; V: TRBV13; CDR3: CASSLRVGTLAKNIQYF
D: -; J: TRBJ2-2; V: TRBV7-6; CDR3: CASSTPGISGELFF
D: TRBD1; J: TRBJ2-1; V: TRBV25-1; CDR3: CASSPKGQGLFF
D: -; J: TRBJ2-1; V: TRBV11-3; CDR3: CASSLEGEQFF
D: -; J: TRBJ2-2; V: TRBV29-1; CDR3: CSVERTLGGELFF
D: -; J: TRBJ2-7; V: TRBV11-1; CDR3: CASSLSVPTYEQYF
D: -; J: TRBJ1-1; V: TRBV10-3; CDR3: CAISEEPGVRAFF
D: TRBD2; J: TRBJ2-1; V: TRBV15; CDR3: CATSRSGTSNEQFF
D: -; J: TRBJ1-2; V: TRBV29-1; CDR3: CSVEVGRRPDYGYTF
D: TRBD2; J: TRBJ2-7; V: TRBV5-1; CDR3: CASSFSPGLAGGDPYEQYF